The 8 T cell receptor beta chains reported below all come from one sample, sequenced in a study of cytomegalovirus exposure and HLA in healthy donors. The PCR made use of 60 Vbeta and 13 Jbeta primers. The method was immunoSEQ multiplex PCR; TCRdb's version includes in-frame clones alone and lacks a portion of them. Of some 200,000 clones in the sample, 75% to 85% were seen once. The specimen was PBMCs. These receptors were obtained from a woman aged 45 to 65 in good health and CMV-seronegative.

The chain carries TRBV19 and TRBJ2-7, with a possible D match to TRBD2 (6 bases). CDR3 size: 12 residues. Germline CDR1 is LNHDA and CDR2 is SQIVND (reference sequence). The germline V and J ends were trimmed by 5 bases and 4 bases, with 9 bases remaining between them. The CDR3 region is CASSGGGYEQYF. Written as DNA, the CDR3 is TGTGCCAGTAGTGGGGGAGGATACGAGCAGTACTTC.

This chain uses TRBV2 with TRBJ2-1; unclear D gene. CDR3 length equals 13 residues. Per germline, CDR1 SNHLY and CDR2 FYNNEI. V was trimmed by 8 bases and J by 4 bases, leaving 12 bases between them. In nucleotides, the CDR3 is TGTGCCAGCGATCTGGTACAGTACAATGAGCAGTTCTTC. Translating it yields CASDLVQYNEQFF.

The chain combines TRBV10-2 with TRBJ2-2, with 9 positions matching TRBD1. This CDR3 comprises 16 residues. Germline-derived CDR1 and CDR2 are WSHSY and SAAADI. The V gene end was trimmed by 7 bases and the J gene end by 2 bases; junction bases not matched to a gene: 8. The CDR3 DNA follows: TGCGCCAGCATCCGAGGACAGGGGATAAACACCGGGGAGCTGTTTTTT. It specifies CASIRGQGINTGELFF.

The genes are TRBV5-1 and TRBJ1-1, with D possibly being TRBD1 (6 bases). CDR1 and CDR2 from the germline V gene are SGHRS and YFSETQ. The germline V and J ends were trimmed by 5 bases and 1 base, with 18 bases remaining between them. The CDR3 loop spans 16 amino acids. The CDR3 sequence is CASRPSGNRENTEAFF. The CDR3 DNA follows: TGCGCCAGCAGGCCGAGTGGGAACAGGGAGAACACTGAAGCTTTCTTT.

This chain uses TRBV5-1 with TRBJ2-1, with D possibly TRBD1 on 6 matching bases. The V gene's germline CDR1 is SGHRS and CDR2 YFSETQ. The CDR3 sequence is 15 residues long. Trimming stripped 3 bases from V and 6 bases from J, with 16 bases between. The CDR3 reads CASSWIGQTGNEQFF. The CDR3 DNA reads as TGCGCCAGCAGCTGGATTGGACAGACAGGCAATGAGCAGTTCTTC. Full variable domain (outside the CDR3, taken from reference TRBV5-1 and TRBJ2-1): KAGVTQTPRYLIKTRGQQVTLSCSPISGHRSVSWYQQTPGQGLQFLFEYFSETQRNKGNFPGRFSGRQFSNSRSEMNVSTLELGDSALYLCASSWIGQTGNEQFFGPGTRLTVL.

This clone has just one count. The rearrangement joins TRBV7-2 to TRBJ2-3; weak D call: TRBD1 (6 bases). V shed 5 bases and J shed 0 bases, with 12 bases lying between them. The CDR3 contains 15 residues. Germline assignment: CDR1 SGHTA and CDR2 FQGNSA. The CDR3 DNA sequence: TGTGCCAGCAGCGCCGAGGGGGTGAGCACAGATACGCAGTATTTT. It yields the protein CASSAEGVSTDTQYF.

The chain links TRBV9 to TRBJ2-1; 8 bases match TRBD1. CDR3 size: 19 residues. With V trimmed by 3 bases and J by 4 bases, 18 bases remained unmatched. Looked up from germline, CDR1 is SGDLS and CDR2 is YYNGEE. The CDR3 bases are TGTGCCAGCAGCGCACCCCGATTGTGGACAGGGTTAGGGTACAATGAGCAGTTCTTC. Its protein product is CASSAPRLWTGLGYNEQFF.

The chain is built from TRBV10-1 and TRBJ2-7, with 11 bases identical to TRBD2. This CDR3 has 14 amino acids. From germline, CDR1 is WNHNN and CDR2 SYGVQD (reference sequence). The trim removed 5 bases at V and 2 bases at J, leaving 2 bases unmatched. The CDR3 DNA reads TGCGCCAGCAGTTCTAGCGGGGGGACCTACGAGCAGTACTTC. Protein: CASSSSGGTYEQYF.